The 10 T cell receptor beta chains below all came from one sample that was sequenced in a study of human T cells and chemical hapten exposure. Each CDR3 protein gets one entry after TCRdb re-called the RACE reads with MiXCR. The table has about 46,000 distinct CDR3 sequences, around 4.5% seen once. As to time point: healthy volunteer bleed at 2 weeks. Unfractionated whole blood served as the source for total RNA extraction. The sample was whole blood. These receptors all come from a female donor in good health. Some clones in this sample may be carry-over from other donors' samples.

There are many counts of this clonotype. This chain uses TRBV30 with TRBJ1-1; tentatively, D is TRBD1 (5 bases). The CDR3 spans 15 residues. The V end lost 4 bases, the J end lost 4 bases, and 19 bases lay between the germline ends. CDR1 and CDR2 from the germline V gene are GTSNPN and SVGIG (reference sequence). The CDR3 bases are TGTGCCTGGACCGGGACTCCCGATTCGAGCACTGAAGCTTTCTTT. Encoded protein: CAWTGTPDSSTEAFF. The full variable domain, rest sourced from reference TRBV30 and TRBJ1-1, is SQTIHQWPATLVQPVGSPLSLECTVEGTSNPNLYWYRQAAGRGLQLLFYSVGIGQISSEVPQNLSASRPQDRQFILSSKKLLLSDSGFYLCAWTGTPDSSTEAFFGQGTRLTVV.

This clonotype was picked up many times. The J gene is TRBJ2-1, the V gene TRBV11-2; possibly TRBD2 for D (6 bases). V lost 6 bases and J 8 bases, leaving 14 bases between the germline ends. The CDR3 extends over 13 amino acids. In germline, CDR1 is SGHAT, CDR2 FQNNGV. The CDR3 sequence is CASRLSGWDEQFF. CDR3 nucleotide sequence: TGTGCCAGCAGACTTAGCGGATGGGATGAGCAGTTCTTC.

This clonotype was seen ten or more times. This sequence joins TRBV6-5 and TRBJ1-5; D remains ambiguous. The CDR3 is 14 amino acids. Trimming stripped 6 bases from V and 4 bases from J, with 13 bases between. Looked up from germline, CDR1 is MNHEY and CDR2 is SVGAGI. The chain's CDR3 is CASSPMSINQPQHF. As DNA, the CDR3 is TGTGCCAGCAGCCCGATGTCGATTAATCAGCCCCAGCATTTT.

This clonotype is judged medium-sized. This chain joins TRBV27 and TRBJ2-1; the match to TRBD2 covers 8 bases. V lost 2 bases and J lost 3; bases outside the gene matches: 0. In germline, CDR1 is MNHEY, CDR2 SMNVEV (reference sequence). CDR3 length: 14 amino acids. Here the CDR3 DNA reads TGTGCCAGCAGTTTAGCGGGGGGCTACAATGAGCAGTTCTTC. The encoded protein is CASSLAGGYNEQFF.

The chain carries TRBV29-1 and TRBJ2-7; D is possibly TRBD1 or TRBD2 (6 bases each). Trimming pared 6 bases from V and 7 bases from J, leaving 16 bases between. Germline loops: CDR1 SQVTM, CDR2 ANQGSEA. CDR3 length: 12 residues. The CDR3 DNA reads TGCAGCGTCGGGGGCCCCAGGGATGAGCAGTACTTC. As protein: CSVGGPRDEQYF.

This clonotype has at least ten counts. The chain couples TRBV6-5 to TRBJ1-1; the D is unclear. The CDR3 spans 17 residues. Per the germline V gene, CDR1 is MNHEY and CDR2 is SVGAGI. V was cut by 5 bases and J by 1 base, with 20 bases left in between. CDR3 loop: CASSATWETFSNTEAFF. CDR3 bases: TGTGCCAGCAGTGCCACCTGGGAGACTTTCTCGAACACTGAAGCTTTCTTT.

This clonotype showed up just a few times. This may stem from a read error, because a much larger clone lies one nucleotide away. The V and J genes are TRBV6-2 or TRBV6-3 and TRBJ2-5; D tentatively fits TRBD1 or TRBD2 (5 bases each). CDR3 length: 13 amino acids. CDR1 is MNHEY, CDR2 SVGEGT, per germline. V shed 6 bases and J shed 9 bases, with 17 bases lying between them. CDR3 DNA sequence: TGTGCCAGCAGCCCGCCGGGACGAGTCGCCCAGTACTTC. Protein product: CASSPPGRVAQYF.

This clonotype was counted many times. The rearrangement links TRBV14 to TRBJ1-1; D gene uncertain. The CDR3 runs 14 residues. Germline V gene sequence: CDR1 SGHDN, CDR2 FVKESK. V was cut by 5 bases and J by 0 bases, with 10 bases left in between. DNA of the CDR3: TGTGCCAGCAGCTCGCTATCATTGAACACTGAAGCTTTCTTT. Its translation: CASSSLSLNTEAFF.

In its sample, this clonotype was seen a few times. This chain connects TRBV29-1 to TRBJ1-1; D unclear. Germline CDR1 and CDR2: SQVTM and ANQGSEA. Trimming shortened V by 2 bases and J by 11 bases, and 9 bases separated the two germline ends. This CDR3 is built from 10 residues. CDR3 sequence (DNA): TGCAGCGTTGAAAGGGTGGATGCTTTCTTT. Amino acids: CSVERVDAFF. Combining the CDR3 with reference TRBV29-1 and TRBJ1-1 gives the whole variable domain SAVISQKPSRDICQRGTSLTIQCQVDSQVTMMFWYRQQPGQSLTLIATANQGSEATYESGFVIDKFPISRPNLTFSTLTVSNMSPEDSSIYLCSVERVDAFFGQGTRLTVV.

Ten or more counts support this clonotype. The CDR3 protein is CSGVRARRTDTQYF. In DNA, the CDR3 is TGCAGCGGGGTACGGGCGCGACGCACAGATACGCAGTATTTT. V and J are TRBV29-1 and TRBJ2-3; no reliable D call. This CDR3 spans 14 amino acids. Germline lookup yields CDR1 SQVTM and CDR2 ANQGSEA. V dropped 7 bases and J dropped 1 base, with 15 bases sitting between them.